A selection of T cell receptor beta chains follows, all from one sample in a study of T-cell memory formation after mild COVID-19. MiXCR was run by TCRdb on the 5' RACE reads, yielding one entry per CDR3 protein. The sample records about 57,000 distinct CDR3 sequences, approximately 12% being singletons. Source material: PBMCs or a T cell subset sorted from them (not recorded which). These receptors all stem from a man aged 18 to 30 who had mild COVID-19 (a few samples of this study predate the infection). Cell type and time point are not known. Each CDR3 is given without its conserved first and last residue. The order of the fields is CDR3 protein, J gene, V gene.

CDR3: ASSFGGAETEAF
J: TRBJ1-1
V: TRBV5-4

CDR3: ASSSYQGANTGELF
J: TRBJ2-2
V: TRBV6-2/TRBV6-3

CDR3: ASSPLDRRRTGANVLT
J: TRBJ2-6
V: TRBV7-9

CDR3: ASSLNQGVGETQY
J: TRBJ2-5
V: TRBV7-9

CDR3: ASSRLGQETQY
J: TRBJ2-5
V: TRBV5-4

CDR3: ASSPKGGGPGKGLEQF
J: TRBJ2-1
V: TRBV5-1

CDR3: ASSLTLANGELF
J: TRBJ2-2
V: TRBV7-3

CDR3: ASSLATGWGDTQY
J: TRBJ2-3
V: TRBV5-1

CDR3: ASSQDRTGNNEQF
J: TRBJ2-1
V: TRBV3-1

CDR3: SARVYQVLTTEAF
J: TRBJ1-1
V: TRBV20-1

CDR3: ASRTGTGHNEQF
J: TRBJ2-1
V: TRBV7-2

CDR3: ASSPPLSYNEQF
J: TRBJ2-1
V: TRBV7-9

CDR3: ASSLVSSSQETQY
J: TRBJ2-5
V: TRBV11-2

CDR3: SALRWTGGDQPQH
J: TRBJ1-5
V: TRBV20-1

CDR3: ASSGTGGRFDQPQH
J: TRBJ1-5
V: TRBV18

CDR3: SAPGGAVKNIQY
J: TRBJ2-4
V: TRBV20-1

CDR3: ASSLGTGSPPLH
J: TRBJ1-6
V: TRBV5-1

CDR3: ASSLSRGPNEQF
J: TRBJ2-1
V: TRBV27

CDR3: ASSLTGGHQETQY
J: TRBJ2-5
V: TRBV7-2

CDR3: APTGRNQPQH
J: TRBJ1-5
V: TRBV28

CDR3: ASHERSPSTDTQY
J: TRBJ2-3
V: TRBV12-3/TRBV12-4

CDR3: ASSLVTGTSGNTIY
J: TRBJ1-3
V: TRBV5-1

CDR3: ASRTSGSSTDTQY
J: TRBJ2-3
V: TRBV12-3/TRBV12-4

CDR3: ASSLRNGRRRTDTQY
J: TRBJ2-3
V: TRBV11-2

CDR3: ASSLLTGGSGANVLT
J: TRBJ2-6
V: TRBV7-2

CDR3: ASSLRRLAGADWTGELF
J: TRBJ2-2
V: TRBV7-2

CDR3: ASSLNLRSGNTIY
J: TRBJ1-3
V: TRBV7-9

CDR3: ASSGQLNSPLH
J: TRBJ1-6
V: TRBV12-3/TRBV12-4

CDR3: SVEFGSGTGGGYT
J: TRBJ1-2
V: TRBV29-1

CDR3: ASSQIDMISYNEQF
J: TRBJ2-1
V: TRBV4-1

CDR3: AISQRDSADTQY
J: TRBJ2-3
V: TRBV10-3

CDR3: ASSLGTSPNEQF
J: TRBJ2-1
V: TRBV7-6

CDR3: ASGRDGYEQY
J: TRBJ2-7
V: TRBV5-6